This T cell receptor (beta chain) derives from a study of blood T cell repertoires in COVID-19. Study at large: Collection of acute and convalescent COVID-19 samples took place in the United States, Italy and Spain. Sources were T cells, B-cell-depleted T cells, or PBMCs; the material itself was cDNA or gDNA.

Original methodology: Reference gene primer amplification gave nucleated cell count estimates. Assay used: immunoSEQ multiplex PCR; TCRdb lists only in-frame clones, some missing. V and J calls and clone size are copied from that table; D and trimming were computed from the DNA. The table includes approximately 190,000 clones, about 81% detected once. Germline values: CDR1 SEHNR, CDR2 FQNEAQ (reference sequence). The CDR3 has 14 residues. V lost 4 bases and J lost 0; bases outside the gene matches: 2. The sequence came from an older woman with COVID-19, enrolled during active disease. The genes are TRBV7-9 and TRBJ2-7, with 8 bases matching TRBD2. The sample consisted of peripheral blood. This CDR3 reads CASSWGTSSYEQYF. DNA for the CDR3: TGTGCCAGCAGCTGGGGGACTAGCTCCTACGAGCAGTACTTC.